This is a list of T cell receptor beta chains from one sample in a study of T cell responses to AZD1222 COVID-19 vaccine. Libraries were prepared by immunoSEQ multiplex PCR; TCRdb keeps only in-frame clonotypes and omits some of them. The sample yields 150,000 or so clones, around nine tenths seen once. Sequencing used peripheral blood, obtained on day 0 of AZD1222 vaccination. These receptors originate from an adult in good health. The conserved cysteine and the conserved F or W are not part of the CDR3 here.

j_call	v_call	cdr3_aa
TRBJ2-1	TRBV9	ASSPHPLGEQF
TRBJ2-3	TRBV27	ASSPNSPCTDTQY
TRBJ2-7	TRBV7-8	ASSLAMIGEQY
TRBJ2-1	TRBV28	ASSKAGGPWNEQF
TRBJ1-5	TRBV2	ASSPYRSTDQPQH
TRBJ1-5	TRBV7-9	ASSLVAGDQPQH
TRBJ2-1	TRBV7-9	ASSLTGSRGNEQF
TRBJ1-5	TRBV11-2	ASSGGTAGNQPQH
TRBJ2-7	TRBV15	ATSRHTSGSYEQY
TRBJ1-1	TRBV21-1	ASSNQWEAF
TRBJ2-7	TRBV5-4	ASSRNGQGVSYEQY
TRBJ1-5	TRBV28	ASSRQGHQPQH
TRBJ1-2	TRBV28	ASSFRVSIDGYT
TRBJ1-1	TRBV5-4	ASSPTANTEAF
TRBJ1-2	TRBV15	ATSGGTAYGYT
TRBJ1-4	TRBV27	ASRDRTGQNEKLF
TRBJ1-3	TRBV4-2	ASSQVWTGSGNTIY
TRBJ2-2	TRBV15	ASGTANTGELF
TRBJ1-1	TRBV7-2	ASSLLRESEAF
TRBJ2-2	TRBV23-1	ASSPRPSRGTSRYEHPGELF
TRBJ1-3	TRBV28	ASSSGDLRNTIY
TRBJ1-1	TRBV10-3	AISTRTGGLRNTEAF
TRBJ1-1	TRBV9	ASSVDSVAEAF
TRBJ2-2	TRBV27	ASSPILVTGELF
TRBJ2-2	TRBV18	ASSQGQFLNTGELF
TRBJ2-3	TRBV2	ASSLDSGSGADTQY
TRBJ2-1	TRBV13	ASSSTRGNYNEQF
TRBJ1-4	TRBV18	ASSPPGVPANEKLF
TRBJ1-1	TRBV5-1	ASSLLDLNTEAF
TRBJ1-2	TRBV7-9	ASSARDTRGYGYT
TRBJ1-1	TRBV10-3	AISVQDTMNTEAF
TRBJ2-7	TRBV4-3	ASSQAGTSGYEQY
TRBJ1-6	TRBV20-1	SASTEGRKNSPLH
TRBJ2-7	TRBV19	ASSPATGVGEQY
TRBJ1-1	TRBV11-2	ASTPQEGAYTEAF
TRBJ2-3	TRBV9	ASSAYSGHTDTQY
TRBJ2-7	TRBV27	ASSLGVAGTTEQY
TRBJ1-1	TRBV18	ASSTTEGRRDTEAF
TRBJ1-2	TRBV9	ASSVGGAGVNYGYT
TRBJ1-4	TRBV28	ASSLSPGQGAWRGKLF
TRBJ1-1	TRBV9	ASSGRTPVGLMNTEAF